This T cell receptor beta chain derives from a study of shared clonotypes between healthy human individuals. Across the study: CD4 naive and CD4 memory each took three plates per donor, while CD8 naive took two and CD8 memory one.

CD45RO negativity and positive selection for CCR7 defined naive CD8 cells, a population that excluded terminally differentiated effector memory CD45RA+ cells. This CDR3 region has 14 residues. Germline CDR1 reads MDHEN; CDR2 reads SYDVKM. J lost 9 bases, V lost 3 bases, and 10 bases had no gene match. Using immunoSEQ multiplex PCR, the repertoire was profiled, and TCRdb retains in-frame clones only, with some absent. Of approximately 600,000 clones listed, approximately 95% were seen once; the top ten hold over 0.1%. The genes are TRBV28 and TRBJ2-5; 7 positions match TRBD2. The sequencing input was naive CD8+ T cells sorted from blood. This TCR was recovered from a woman aged 25 to 39 in good health. The CDR3 sequence is CASSLSPLAAAQYF. The CDR3 nucleotides are TGTGCCAGCAGTTTGTCGCCGCTAGCGGCGGCCCAGTACTTC.